These 32 T cell receptor beta chains share one sample of origin, sequenced in a study of T cells in severe cutaneous drug reactions. The patients sequenced had a carbamazepine-induced Stevens-Johnson syndrome or toxic epidermal necrolysis reaction. The iRepertoire multiplex PCR system with TCR subtype-specific primers built both bulk and single-cell libraries. TCRdb re-called the multiplex PCR reads and shows each CDR3 protein once, DNA omitted. The repertoire shows just under 550 distinct CDR3 sequences; the top ten hold around 15%. Sample: PBMCs. Receptor source: a human donor with Stevens-Johnson syndrome, a severe cutaneous drug reaction.

V gene TRBV20-1 combines with J gene TRBJ2-7; checking the TCRdb D call of TRBD2 is not possible without DNA. The V gene's germline CDR1 is DFQATT and CDR2 SNEGSKA (reference sequence). This CDR3 is 14 amino acids long. The CDR3 sequence is CSAHGTSIGDEQYF.

The rearrangement links TRBV29-1 to TRBJ2-7; TCRdb's assignment of TRBD1 cannot be checked, as there is no DNA. The CDR3 consists of 13 residues. Germline CDR1 SQVTM, CDR2 ANQGSEA. CDR3 loop: CSVESGVGYEQYF.

Judged by frequency, this clonotype is medium-sized. V usage is TRBV7-2 and J usage is TRBJ2-1; TCRdb names TRBD2, which stays unverified in the absence of DNA. The CDR3 sequence is 13 residues long. Germline CDR1 SGHTA, CDR2 FQGNSA. CDR3 sequence: CASSAMPPAEQFF.

This clonotype is identified as medium-sized (0.01 to 0.1%) from frequency. The chain recombines TRBV12-3 or TRBV12-4 with TRBJ2-7. The CDR3 sequence is 12 residues long. This CDR3 is CASSFDALEQYF.

Its frequency marks this clonotype as large (0.1 to 1%). The V and J genes are TRBV13 and TRBJ2-3. CDR3 size: 15 residues. Germline V gives CDR1 PRHDT, CDR2 FYEKMQ (reference sequence). This chain's CDR3 is CASSTQGGSAPTQYF.

Frequency places this clonotype as medium-sized. This chain links TRBV20-1 with TRBJ1-1. The CDR3 extends over 13 amino acids. The germline CDR1 and CDR2 sequences are DFQATT and SNEGSKA (reference sequence). The CDR3 protein is CSARDISDTEAFF.

This clonotype shows up as medium-sized by frequency. The gene calls are TRBV28 and TRBJ2-7; without DNA, the TCRdb call of TRBD1 cannot be checked. The germline gives CDR1 MDHEN, CDR2 SYDVKM. The CDR3 spans 13 residues. This CDR3 is CASRFWGGNEQYF. Variable domain in full (rest from reference TRBV28 and TRBJ2-7): DVKVTQSSRYLVKRTGEKVFLECVQDMDHENMFWYRQDPGLGLRLIYFSYDVKMKEKGDIPEGYSVSREKKERFSLILESASTNQTSMYLCASRFWGGNEQYFGPGTRLTVT.

Judged by frequency, this clonotype is medium-sized (0.01 to 0.1%). V is TRBV18 and J is TRBJ2-5; TCRdb returns TRBD1, unconfirmable since there is no DNA. The CDR3 totals 14 residues. Germline CDR1 KGHSH, CDR2 LQKENI. CDR3: CASSLRDVKETQYF.

J is TRBJ2-1 and V is TRBV5-5; TCRdb proposes TRBD1, but this gene call is untestable without DNA. CDR3 length equals 14 residues. The germline V gene encodes CDR1 SGHKS and CDR2 YYEKEE (reference sequence). The CDR3 is CASSLDSGGAEQFF.

The J gene is TRBJ2-7, the V gene TRBV20-1. The CDR3 extends over 15 amino acids. CDR1 and CDR2 from the germline V gene are DFQATT and SNEGSKA (reference sequence). CDR3 sequence: CSARDLDAWSYEQYF.

This clonotype is called medium-sized based on its frequency. The rearrangement uses TRBV11-3 and TRBJ2-2; the D gene TCRdb calls, TRBD1, cannot be checked with no DNA. Germline V gene lookup returns CDR1 SGHNT and CDR2 YENEEA. This CDR3 contains 15 residues. The CDR3 sequence is CASMSTAMNTGELFF.

Measured by frequency, this clonotype is medium-sized. This chain links TRBV6-6 with TRBJ2-5. The CDR3 is 12 amino acids. From germline, CDR1 is MNHNY and CDR2 SVGAGI (reference sequence). The CDR3 spells CASSYSGETQYF.

This clonotype is deemed large by its frequency. The chain couples TRBV6-1 to TRBJ1-2; TCRdb indicates TRBD1, and absent DNA this call remains unverified. Germline V gives CDR1 MNHNS, CDR2 SASEGT. The CDR3 sequence is 13 residues long. The chain's CDR3 is CASSPHRDGGYTF.

This clonotype is classed as medium-sized (0.01 to 0.1%) by frequency. The rearrangement joins TRBV28 to TRBJ2-6; with no DNA, the TCRdb D assignment of TRBD1 cannot be verified. This CDR3 is built from 14 residues. CDR1 and CDR2 from the germline V gene are MDHEN and SYDVKM. The CDR3 sequence: CASVDTPGANVLTF.

This clonotype is identified as large from frequency. This chain links TRBV5-1 with TRBJ2-3; TCRdb's D gene call, TRBD1, goes unchecked for lack of DNA. CDR3 length: 15 amino acids. Germline assignment: CDR1 SGHRS and CDR2 YFSETQ. Here the CDR3 reads CASRQYRGQLDTQYF. The full variable domain, with the rest looked up from reference TRBV5-1 and TRBJ2-3, is KAGVTQTPRYLIKTRGQQVTLSCSPISGHRSVSWYQQTPGQGLQFLFEYFSETQRNKGNFPGRFSGRQFSNSRSEMNVSTLELGDSALYLCASRQYRGQLDTQYFGPGTRLTVL.

The chain employs TRBV20-1 and TRBJ2-1. CDR1 and CDR2 (germline): DFQATT, SNEGSKA (reference sequence). CDR3 length equals 12 residues. The CDR3: CSASYRYNEQFF.

The CDR3 here is CSARDAEREINEQFF. The chain links TRBV20-1 to TRBJ2-1; there is no DNA to check the TCRdb D call of TRBD2. The CDR3 length is 15 residues. Germline values: CDR1 DFQATT, CDR2 SNEGSKA (reference sequence).

By frequency, this clonotype registers large (0.1 to 1%). The J gene is TRBJ2-3, the V gene TRBV6-1; TCRdb indicates TRBD2, and absent DNA this call remains unverified. Looked up from germline, CDR1 is MNHNS and CDR2 is SASEGT. The CDR3 has 15 amino acids. This CDR3 is CASTLGGAGTDTQYF.

This chain links TRBV29-1 with TRBJ1-3. Germline CDR1 SQVTM, CDR2 ANQGSEA. The CDR3 extends over 11 amino acids. The CDR3 region is CSGRSGNTIYF. The full variable domain, in which reference TRBV29-1 and TRBJ1-3 provide the parts outside the CDR3, is SAVISQKPSRDICQRGTSLTIQCQVDSQVTMMFWYRQQPGQSLTLIATANQGSEATYESGFVIDKFPISRPNLTFSTLTVSNMSPEDSSIYLCSGRSGNTIYFGEGSWLTVV.

The V call is TRBV20-1, the J call TRBJ2-7; the TRBD2 assignment by TCRdb is unverifiable without DNA. The CDR3 contains 16 residues. Germline V gene data show CDR1 as DFQATT and CDR2 as SNEGSKA (reference sequence). CDR3 region: CSARVVTSGENYEQYF.

This clonotype is identified as medium-sized from frequency. The V and J genes are TRBV3-1 and TRBJ2-1; TCRdb's D call of TRBD2 is untestable without DNA. Germline CDR1 is LGHDT and CDR2 is YNNKEL (reference sequence). The CDR3 has 14 residues. CDR3 protein: CASSRTSRGNEQFF.

By frequency, this clonotype is large (0.1 to 1%). The rearrangement joins TRBV20-1 to TRBJ2-3. The CDR3 extends over 13 amino acids. Looked up from germline, CDR1 is DFQATT and CDR2 is SNEGSKA (reference sequence). CDR3 residues: CSARHWSTDTQYF.

By frequency, this clonotype is medium-sized. This chain joins TRBV7-2 and TRBJ2-5; with no DNA, the TCRdb D assignment of TRBD1 cannot be verified. Per germline, CDR1 SGHTA and CDR2 FQGNSA. The CDR3 covers 13 residues. The CDR3 loop is CASSRGQQETQYF.

The chain uses TRBV4-1 and TRBJ2-3; TCRdb designates TRBD2, a call that cannot be tested without DNA. The CDR3 has 16 residues. Germline CDR1 is MGHRA and CDR2 is YSYEKL. This CDR3 reads CASSPFTSGGADTQYF.

Frequency places this clonotype as large. The genes are TRBV7-8 and TRBJ2-1; TCRdb gives TRBD2 as the D gene, but with no DNA this cannot be confirmed. Per the germline V gene, CDR1 is SGHVS and CDR2 is FQNEAQ. The CDR3 spans 15 residues. This CDR3 reads CASSSLLAVYNEQFF.

This clonotype is classed as medium-sized by frequency. The chain employs TRBV7-2 and TRBJ2-7; without DNA, the TCRdb call of TRBD2 cannot be checked. This CDR3 contains 15 residues. Germline values: CDR1 SGHTA, CDR2 FQGNSA. Here the CDR3 reads CASSSLAGGPYEQYF.

This clonotype is classed as medium-sized by frequency. The chain has TRBV20-1 and TRBJ1-5. The CDR3 is 12 residues long. Per the germline V gene, CDR1 is DFQATT and CDR2 is SNEGSKA (reference sequence). The CDR3 here is CSAADGRQPQHF.

V usage is TRBV29-1 and J usage is TRBJ2-2; the TCRdb call, TRBD2, lacks DNA for checking. The CDR3 is made up of 16 amino acids. Germline CDR1 and CDR2: SQVTM and ANQGSEA. Here the CDR3 reads CSVVASGSANTGELFF.

This clonotype is deemed medium-sized (0.01 to 0.1%) by its frequency. The gene calls are TRBV20-1 and TRBJ2-1; the TCRdb call, TRBD2, lacks DNA for checking. From germline, CDR1 is DFQATT and CDR2 SNEGSKA (reference sequence). The CDR3 runs to 12 residues. Here the CDR3 reads CSALTDSSEQFF.

By frequency, this clonotype is medium-sized (0.01 to 0.1%). V gene TRBV2 combines with J gene TRBJ2-7; absent DNA, TCRdb's TRBD1 call cannot be checked. This CDR3 comprises 12 residues. Germline CDR1 SNHLY, CDR2 FYNNEI. CDR3 region: CASRLGQEEQYF.

By frequency, this clonotype registers large. The rearrangement uses TRBV7-6 and TRBJ1-1. This CDR3 contains 18 residues. Germline CDR1 and CDR2: SGHVS and FNYEAQ. CDR3 sequence: CASSLAPYRGSLNTEAFF.

In terms of frequency, this clonotype is large (0.1 to 1%). The CDR3 here is CASSFKGERNEQFF. The chain joins TRBV28 to TRBJ2-1; TCRdb reports TRBD1, a call that lacks DNA to check it against. Germline CDR1 and CDR2: MDHEN and SYDVKM. The CDR3 length is 14 residues. Complete variable domain (other parts from reference TRBV28 and TRBJ2-1): DVKVTQSSRYLVKRTGEKVFLECVQDMDHENMFWYRQDPGLGLRLIYFSYDVKMKEKGDIPEGYSVSREKKERFSLILESASTNQTSMYLCASSFKGERNEQFFGPGTRLTVL.